The next 8 T cell receptor beta chains were all read from a single sample in a study of Ad26.COV2.S vaccination and SARS-CoV-2 variants. Treatment denoted: over 15 received Ad26.COV2.S at low or high dose, single or two shots; about 5 received placebo; per-sample allocation not given. Material that was analyzed had been drawn on day 63 after the first vaccine or placebo injection. Produced via immunoSEQ multiplex PCR; TCRdb's table is partial and in-frame only. The data show 450,000 to 550,000 clones, approximately 90% seen once. The sample was peripheral blood, taken in a trial of Ad26.COV2.S vaccine versus placebo. All receptors derive from a person aged 18-65 years who received the Ad26.COV2.S COVID-19 vaccine or a placebo.

CDR3: CASSEDTGGSKNEQFF. For the CDR3, the DNA is TGCGCCAGCAGTGAGGACACAGGAGGCTCTAAGAATGAGCAGTTCTTC. The chain carries TRBV10-1 and TRBJ2-1; D is possibly TRBD1 or TRBD2 (5 bases each). CDR3 length: 16 residues. Germline CDR1 WNHNN, CDR2 SYGVQD (reference sequence). Trimming left V 2 bases short and J 7 bases short, with 18 bases between.

The CDR3 region has the DNA TGTGCCAGCAGGGGGTCCTCTCGGGGTCAGCCCCAGCATTTT. Translation: CASRGSSRGQPQHF. The chain joins TRBV2 to TRBJ1-5; D not certain. CDR3 length: 14 residues. The ends were cut back, 6 bases at V and 6 bases at J, with 15 bases in the middle. Germline CDR1 SNHLY, CDR2 FYNNEI.

Turning to this clone: The missing conserved phenylalanine or tryptophan at the end of this CDR3 makes a read error likely. It is unclear where the CDR3 begins or ends on the DNA, so no DNA is shown, and the CDR3 is as TCRdb lists it. The genes are TRBV6-5 and TRBJ1-1. CDR1 is MNHEY and CDR2 is SVGAGI in the germline V gene. The CDR3 comprises 12 residues, both ends counted. CDR3 in amino acids: CASSPPGLTPSL.

The chain has TRBV19 and TRBJ1-1; D perhaps matches TRBD1 (6 bases). V gave up 3 bases and J gave up 7 bases, with 9 bases separating them. The CDR3 runs 12 residues. CDR1 is LNHDA and CDR2 is SQIVND in the germline V gene (reference sequence). The CDR3 sequence is CASSMQQGEAFF. CDR3 nucleotides: TGTGCCAGTAGTATGCAACAGGGTGAAGCTTTCTTT. The variable domain in full, with the rest retrieved from reference TRBV19 and TRBJ1-1, is DGGITQSPKYLFRKEGQNVTLSCEQNLNHDAMYWYRQDPGQGLRLIYYSQIVNDFQKGDIAEGYSVSREKKESFPLTVTSAQKNPTAFYLCASSMQQGEAFFGQGTRLTVV.

The gene calls are TRBV5-4 and TRBJ2-3; a possible D gene is TRBD1 (6 bases). The germline CDR1 and CDR2 sequences are SGHNT and YYREEE (reference sequence). V lost 1 base, J lost 4 bases, and 7 bases lay in between. This CDR3 comprises 13 residues. In DNA form, the CDR3 reads TGTGCCAGCAGCTTGAGACAGGCAGATACGCAGTATTTT. Its protein product is CASSLRQADTQYF.

V and J are TRBV10-1 and TRBJ1-3; D is ambiguous. Germline CDR1 WNHNN, CDR2 SYGVQD (reference sequence). The CDR3 runs to 15 residues. The V gene lost 6 bases and the J gene lost 3 bases, with 15 bases spanning the gap. The CDR3 DNA follows: TGCGCCAGCAGAGCTCTATGGCTGGTTGGAAACACCATATATTTT. Amino acid sequence: CASRALWLVGNTIYF.

V usage is TRBV3-1 (or the pseudogene TRBV3-2) and J usage is TRBJ1-6; 7 bases match TRBD1. Germline CDR1 is LGHDT and CDR2 is YNNKEL (reference sequence). The CDR3 runs to 15 residues. The junction had 4 bases not matched to a gene; V was cut back by 0 bases and J by 8 bases. The CDR3 here is CASSQDQGGDSPLHF. CDR3 in DNA: TGTGCCAGCAGCCAAGATCAGGGGGGGGATTCACCCCTCCACTTT.

The chain carries TRBV6-2 or TRBV6-3 and TRBJ2-3, with 9 bases matching TRBD2. Germline-derived CDR1 and CDR2 are MNHEY and SVGEGT. The CDR3 consists of 16 residues. With 6 bases clipped from V and 1 base from J, the junction kept 8 bases outside the gene matches. CDR3 DNA: TGTGCCAGCAGCTCCCGACTAGCGGACCGCACAGATACGCAGTATTTT. This encodes CASSSRLADRTDTQYF.